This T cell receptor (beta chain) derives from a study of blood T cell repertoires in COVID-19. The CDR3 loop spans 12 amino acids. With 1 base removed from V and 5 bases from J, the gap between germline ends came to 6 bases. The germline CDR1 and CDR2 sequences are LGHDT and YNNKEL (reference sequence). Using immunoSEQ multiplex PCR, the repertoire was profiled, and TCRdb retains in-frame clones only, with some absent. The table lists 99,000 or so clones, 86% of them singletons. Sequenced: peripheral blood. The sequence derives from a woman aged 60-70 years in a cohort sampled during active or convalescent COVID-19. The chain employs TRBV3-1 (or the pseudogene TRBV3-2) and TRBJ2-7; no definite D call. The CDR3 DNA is TGTGCCAGCAGCCAAGTAATCCACGAGCAGTACTTC. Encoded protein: CASSQVIHEQYF.